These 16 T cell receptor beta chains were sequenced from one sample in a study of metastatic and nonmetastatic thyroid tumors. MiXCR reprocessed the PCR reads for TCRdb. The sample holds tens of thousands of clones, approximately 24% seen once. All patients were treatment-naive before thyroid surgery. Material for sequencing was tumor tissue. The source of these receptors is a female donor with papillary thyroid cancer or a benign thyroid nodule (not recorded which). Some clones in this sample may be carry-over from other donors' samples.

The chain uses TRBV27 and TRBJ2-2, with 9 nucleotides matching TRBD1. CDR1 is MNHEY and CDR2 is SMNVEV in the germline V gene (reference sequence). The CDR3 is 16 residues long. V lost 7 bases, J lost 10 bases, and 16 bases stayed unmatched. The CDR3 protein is CASNSGTGWNPVELFF. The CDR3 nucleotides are TGTGCCAGCAACTCCGGGACAGGGTGGAACCCCGTGGAGCTGTTTTTT.

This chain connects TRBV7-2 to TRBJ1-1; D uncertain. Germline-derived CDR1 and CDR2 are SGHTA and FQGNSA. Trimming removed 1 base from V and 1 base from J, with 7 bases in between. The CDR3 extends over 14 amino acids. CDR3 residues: CASSLVWQNTEAFF. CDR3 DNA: TGTGCCAGCAGCTTAGTTTGGCAGAACACTGAAGCTTTCTTT.

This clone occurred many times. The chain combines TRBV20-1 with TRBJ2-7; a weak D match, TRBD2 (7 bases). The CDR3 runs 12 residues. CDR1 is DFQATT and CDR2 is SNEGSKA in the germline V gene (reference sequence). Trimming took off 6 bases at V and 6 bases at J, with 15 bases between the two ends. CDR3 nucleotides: TGCAGTGCAACCTCGGGGGGCAGCGAGCAGTACTTC. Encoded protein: CSATSGGSEQYF.

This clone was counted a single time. The CDR3 region is CASSLVVTGFSPLHF. The CDR3 DNA is TGTGCCAGCAGCTTAGTGGTGACAGGGTTTTCACCCCTCCACTTT. The chain carries TRBV7-2 and TRBJ1-6; 7 nucleotides align to TRBD1. Trimming removed 1 base from V and 9 bases from J; junction bases left unmatched: 6. The CDR3 has 15 amino acids. Germline V gives CDR1 SGHTA, CDR2 FQGNSA.

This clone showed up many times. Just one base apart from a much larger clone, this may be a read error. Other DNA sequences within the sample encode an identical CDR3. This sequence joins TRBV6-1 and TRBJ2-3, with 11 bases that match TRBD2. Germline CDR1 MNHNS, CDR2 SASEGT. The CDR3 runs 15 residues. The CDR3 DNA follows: TGTGCCTGCAGTGAACTAGCGGGGGGCACAGATACGCAGTATTTT. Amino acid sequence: CACSELAGGTDTQYF.

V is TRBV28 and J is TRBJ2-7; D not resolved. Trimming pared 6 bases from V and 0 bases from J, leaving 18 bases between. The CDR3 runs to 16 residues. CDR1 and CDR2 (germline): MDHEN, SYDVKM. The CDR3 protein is CASSPHLGRSSYEQYF. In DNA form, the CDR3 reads TGTGCCAGCAGCCCTCACCTAGGCCGGAGCTCCTACGAGCAGTACTTC.

The CDR3 DNA follows: TGTGCCAGCAGATTCCAGGGGTCAAACACTGAAGCTTTCTTT. Translated, it gives CASRFQGSNTEAFF. J is TRBJ1-1 and V is TRBV28; tentative D call: TRBD1 (6 bases). The CDR3 runs 14 residues. Trimming took off 6 bases at V and 2 bases at J, with 13 bases between the two ends. Germline CDR1 reads MDHEN; CDR2 reads SYDVKM.

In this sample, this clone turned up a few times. In DNA, the CDR3 is TGTGCCAGCAGTGTACCGAACTCACCCCTCCACTTT. This translates into CASSVPNSPLHF. The rearrangement joins TRBV2 to TRBJ1-6; D remains ambiguous. This CDR3 is built from 12 residues. The V gene's germline CDR1 is SNHLY and CDR2 FYNNEI. V dropped 4 bases and J dropped 10 bases, with 8 bases sitting between them.

The CDR3 DNA is TGCGCCAGCTCATCCCCCGGGACAGGGCTCTACAATGAGCAGTTCTTC. Its protein is CASSSPGTGLYNEQFF. The genes are TRBV5-1 and TRBJ2-1; 9 bases are a match to TRBD1. The length of the CDR3 is 16 residues. Germline CDR1 and CDR2: SGHRS and YFSETQ. J lost 3 bases, V lost 7 bases, and 11 bases had no gene match. The full variable domain, rest sourced from reference TRBV5-1 and TRBJ2-1, is KAGVTQTPRYLIKTRGQQVTLSCSPISGHRSVSWYQQTPGQGLQFLFEYFSETQRNKGNFPGRFSGRQFSNSRSEMNVSTLELGDSALYLCASSSPGTGLYNEQFFGPGTRLTVL.

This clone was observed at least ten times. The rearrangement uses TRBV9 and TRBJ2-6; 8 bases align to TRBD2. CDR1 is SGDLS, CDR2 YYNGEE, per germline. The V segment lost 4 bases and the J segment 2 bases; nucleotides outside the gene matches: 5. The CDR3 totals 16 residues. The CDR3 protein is CASSPPGGAGANVLTF. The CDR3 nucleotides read TGTGCCAGCAGCCCGCCGGGGGGGGCTGGGGCCAACGTCCTGACTTTC.

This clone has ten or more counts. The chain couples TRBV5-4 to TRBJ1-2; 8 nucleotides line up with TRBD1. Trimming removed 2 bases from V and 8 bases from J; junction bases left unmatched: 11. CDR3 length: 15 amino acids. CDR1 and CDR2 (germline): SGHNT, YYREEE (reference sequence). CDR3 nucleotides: TGTGCCAGCAGCTTCGACAGGGGATCCTCCGGCGGCTACACCTTC. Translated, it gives CASSFDRGSSGGYTF.

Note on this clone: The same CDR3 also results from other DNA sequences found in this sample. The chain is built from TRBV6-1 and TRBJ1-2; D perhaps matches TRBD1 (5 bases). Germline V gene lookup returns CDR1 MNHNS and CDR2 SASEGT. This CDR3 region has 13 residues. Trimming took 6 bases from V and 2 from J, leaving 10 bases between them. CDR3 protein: CASSPGGNYGYTF. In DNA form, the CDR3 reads TGTGCCAGCAGCCCCGGGGGGAACTATGGCTACACCTTC.

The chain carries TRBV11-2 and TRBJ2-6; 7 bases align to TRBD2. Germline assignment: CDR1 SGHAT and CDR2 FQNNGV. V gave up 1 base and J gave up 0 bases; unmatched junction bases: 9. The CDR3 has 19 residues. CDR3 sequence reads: CASSLVGGSKSSGANVLTF. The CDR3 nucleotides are TGTGCCAGCAGCTTAGTGGGCGGGAGTAAATCCTCTGGGGCCAACGTCCTGACTTTC.

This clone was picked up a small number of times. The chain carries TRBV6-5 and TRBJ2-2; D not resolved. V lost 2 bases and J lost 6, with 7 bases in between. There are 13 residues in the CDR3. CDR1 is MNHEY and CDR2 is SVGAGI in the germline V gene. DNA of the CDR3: TGTGCCAGCAGTTACGCCTTATCCGGGGAGCTGTTTTTT. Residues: CASSYALSGELFF.

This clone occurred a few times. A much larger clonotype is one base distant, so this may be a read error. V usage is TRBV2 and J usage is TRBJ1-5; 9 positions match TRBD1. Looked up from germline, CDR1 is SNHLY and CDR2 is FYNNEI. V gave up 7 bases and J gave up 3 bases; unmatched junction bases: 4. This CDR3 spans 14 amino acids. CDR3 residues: CASIGQGFNQPQHF. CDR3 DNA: TGTGCCAGCATCGGACAGGGGTTCAATCAGCCCCAGCATTTT.

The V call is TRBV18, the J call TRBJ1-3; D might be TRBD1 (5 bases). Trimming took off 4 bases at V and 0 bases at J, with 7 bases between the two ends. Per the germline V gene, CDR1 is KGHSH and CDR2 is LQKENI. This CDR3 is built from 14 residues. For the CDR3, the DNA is TGTGCCAGCTCACTGACAGACTCTGGAAACACCATATATTTT. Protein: CASSLTDSGNTIYF.